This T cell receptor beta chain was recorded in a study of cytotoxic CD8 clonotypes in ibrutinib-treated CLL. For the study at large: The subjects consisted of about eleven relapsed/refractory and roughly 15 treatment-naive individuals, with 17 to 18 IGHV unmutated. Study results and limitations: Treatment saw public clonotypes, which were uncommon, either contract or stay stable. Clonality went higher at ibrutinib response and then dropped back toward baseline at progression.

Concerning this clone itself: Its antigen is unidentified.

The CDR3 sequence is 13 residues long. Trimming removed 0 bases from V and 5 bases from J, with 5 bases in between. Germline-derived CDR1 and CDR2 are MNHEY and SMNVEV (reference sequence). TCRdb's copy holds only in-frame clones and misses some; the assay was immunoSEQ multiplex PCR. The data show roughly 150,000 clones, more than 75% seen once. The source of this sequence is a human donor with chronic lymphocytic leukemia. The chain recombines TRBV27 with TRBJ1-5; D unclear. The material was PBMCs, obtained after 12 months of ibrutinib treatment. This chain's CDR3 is CASSLSLDQPQHF. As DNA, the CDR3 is TGTGCCAGCAGTTTATCGTTAGATCAGCCCCAGCATTTT.